This T cell receptor (beta chain) was obtained from a study of T cells in Graves' hyperthyroidism and ophthalmopathy. This clonotype was seen ten or more times. Regions amplified from RNA transcripts were the TCR beta CDR3 regions. The HTBI primer set drove a first-round RT-PCR of the TCR CDR3. MiXCR was run by TCRdb on the multiplex PCR reads, yielding one entry per CDR3 protein. The sample includes fewer than 750,000 distinct CDR3 sequences, roughly 14% seen only once; the top ten take around 4.5%. The CDR3 runs to 12 residues. Germline values: CDR1 DFQATT, CDR2 SNEGSKA (reference sequence). The V end was cut by 6 bases, the J end by 8 bases, with 16 bases between.

The chain has TRBV20-1 and TRBJ1-1, with unresolved D. The material sequenced was blood. The receptor comes from a woman in her forties with Graves' ophthalmopathy. The CDR3 DNA is TGCAGTGCCTCTCGGTTCGAAACGGAAGCTTTCTTT. Its protein is CSASRFETEAFF.